The source of this T cell receptor beta chain is a study of shared clonotypes between healthy human individuals. Study observations and caveats: Relative to their counterparts shared across all four donors, non-shared clonotypes exhibited diminished generation probabilities. A handful of donors shared about 4.8% of their naive CD4 clonotypes. Tissue TCR repertoires likely differ from these blood-only repertoires.

Sorted subsets were amplified in replicate PCRs using around 220 ng DNA, around 30,000 T cell genomes. The method was immunoSEQ multiplex PCR; TCRdb's version includes in-frame clones alone and lacks a portion of them. Seen here are some 1 million clones, approximately 68% observed once, and the top ten hold around 1.4%. To note about this clone: Its antigen is unknown.

Germline V gene sequence: CDR1 SGHTA, CDR2 FQGNSA. V was cut by 4 bases and J by 0 bases, with 16 bases left in between. The CDR3 spans 18 residues. The chain carries TRBV7-2 and TRBJ2-6; the D is unclear. The sequencing sample was made of memory CD4+ T cells sorted from blood. Subset defined: CD45RA-negative fraction. The sequence was collected from a young man in good health. The CDR3 is CASSSTVLRFSGANVLTF. As DNA, the CDR3 is TGTGCCAGCAGCTCAACAGTCTTGCGCTTCTCTGGGGCCAACGTCCTGACTTTC.